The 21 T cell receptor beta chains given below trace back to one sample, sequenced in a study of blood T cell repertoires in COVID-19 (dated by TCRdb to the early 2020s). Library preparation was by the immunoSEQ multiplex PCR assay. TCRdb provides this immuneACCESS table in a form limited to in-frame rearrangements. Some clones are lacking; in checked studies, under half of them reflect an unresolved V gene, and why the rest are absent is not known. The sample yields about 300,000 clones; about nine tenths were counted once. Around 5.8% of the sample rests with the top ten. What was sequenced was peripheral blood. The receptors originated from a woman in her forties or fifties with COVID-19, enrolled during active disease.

DNA for the CDR3: TGTGCCTGGAGTCGGACTAGCGGACACACAGATACGCAGTATTTT. Its protein is CAWSRTSGHTDTQYF. The gene calls are TRBV30 and TRBJ2-3, with 10 nucleotides matching TRBD2. The CDR3 totals 15 residues. The J segment lost 2 bases and the V segment lost 2 bases, leaving 4 bases of the junction unmatched. In germline, CDR1 is GTSNPN, CDR2 SVGIG (reference sequence).

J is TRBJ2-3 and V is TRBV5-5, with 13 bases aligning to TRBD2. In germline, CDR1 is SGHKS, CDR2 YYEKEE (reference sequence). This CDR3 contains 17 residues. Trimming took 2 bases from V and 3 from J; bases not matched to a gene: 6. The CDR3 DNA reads TGTGCCAGCAGCTTCCGACTAGCGGGAGGAGTAACAGATACGCAGTATTTT. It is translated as CASSFRLAGGVTDTQYF.

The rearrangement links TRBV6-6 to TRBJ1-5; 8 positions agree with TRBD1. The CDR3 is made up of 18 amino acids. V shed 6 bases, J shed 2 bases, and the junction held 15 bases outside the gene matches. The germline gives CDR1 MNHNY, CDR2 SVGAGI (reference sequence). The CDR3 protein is CASSRQGPSRQGNQPQHF. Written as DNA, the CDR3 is TGTGCCAGCAGCCGACAGGGGCCGTCCCGTCAGGGCAATCAGCCCCAGCATTTT.

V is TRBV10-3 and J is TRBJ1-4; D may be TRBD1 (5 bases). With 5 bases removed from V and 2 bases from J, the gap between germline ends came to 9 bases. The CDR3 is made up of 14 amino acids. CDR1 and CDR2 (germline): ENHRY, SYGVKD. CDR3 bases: TGTGCCATCAGTCCCAGGGCTACTAATGAAAAACTGTTTTTT. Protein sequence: CAISPRATNEKLFF.

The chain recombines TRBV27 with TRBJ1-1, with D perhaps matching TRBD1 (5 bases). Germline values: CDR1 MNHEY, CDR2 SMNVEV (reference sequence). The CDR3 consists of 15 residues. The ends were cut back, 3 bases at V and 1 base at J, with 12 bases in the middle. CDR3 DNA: TGTGCCAGCAGTTTGGGCGGGGCCAGGAACACTGAAGCTTTCTTT. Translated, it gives CASSLGGARNTEAFF.

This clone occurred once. DNA of the CDR3: TGTGCCAGCTACCGGGGACAGGTATCCAACACTGAAGCTTTCTTT. The encoded protein is CASYRGQVSNTEAFF. This chain uses TRBV18 with TRBJ1-1; 8 nucleotides match TRBD1. CDR1 KGHSH and CDR2 LQKENI come from the germline V gene. This CDR3 is built from 15 residues. With 7 bases clipped from V and 2 bases from J, the junction kept 9 bases outside the gene matches.

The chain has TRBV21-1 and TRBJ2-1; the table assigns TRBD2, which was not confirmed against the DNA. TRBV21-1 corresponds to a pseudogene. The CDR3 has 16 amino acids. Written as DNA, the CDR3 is TGTGCCAGCAGCAAGGGGATAAGCGGCTCCTACAATGAGCAGTTCTTC. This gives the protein CASSKGISGSYNEQFF.

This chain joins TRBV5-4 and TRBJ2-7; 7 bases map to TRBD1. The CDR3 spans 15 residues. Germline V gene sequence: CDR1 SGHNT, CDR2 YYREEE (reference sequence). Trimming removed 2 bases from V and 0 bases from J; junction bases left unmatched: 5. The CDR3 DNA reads TGTGCCAGCAGCTTAGGACAGGATAGCTCCTACGAGCAGTACTTC. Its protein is CASSLGQDSSYEQYF.

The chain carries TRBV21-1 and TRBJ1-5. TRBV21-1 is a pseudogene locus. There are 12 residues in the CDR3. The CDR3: CASSKRSQPQHF. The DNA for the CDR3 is TGTGCCAGCAGCAAAAGGAGTCAGCCCCAGCATTTT.

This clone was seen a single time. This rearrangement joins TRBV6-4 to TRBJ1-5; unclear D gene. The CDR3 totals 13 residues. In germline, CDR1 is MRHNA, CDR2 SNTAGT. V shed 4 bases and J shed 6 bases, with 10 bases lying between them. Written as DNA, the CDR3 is TGTGCCAGCAGTGTGAGTGGCGGTCAGCCCCAGCATTTT. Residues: CASSVSGGQPQHF.

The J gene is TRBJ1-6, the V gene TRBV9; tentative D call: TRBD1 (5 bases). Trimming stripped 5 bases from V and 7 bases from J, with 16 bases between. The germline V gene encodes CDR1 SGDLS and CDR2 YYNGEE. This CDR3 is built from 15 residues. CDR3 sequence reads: CASRTGGSDNSPLHF. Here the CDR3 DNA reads TGTGCCAGCAGAACGGGGGGGTCGGACAATTCACCCCTCCACTTT.

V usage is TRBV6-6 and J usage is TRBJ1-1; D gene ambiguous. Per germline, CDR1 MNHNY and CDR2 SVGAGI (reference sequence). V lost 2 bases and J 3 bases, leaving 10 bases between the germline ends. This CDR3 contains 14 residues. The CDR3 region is CASSYPTVDTEAFF. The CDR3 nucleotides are TGTGCCAGCAGTTACCCCACAGTGGACACTGAAGCTTTCTTT.

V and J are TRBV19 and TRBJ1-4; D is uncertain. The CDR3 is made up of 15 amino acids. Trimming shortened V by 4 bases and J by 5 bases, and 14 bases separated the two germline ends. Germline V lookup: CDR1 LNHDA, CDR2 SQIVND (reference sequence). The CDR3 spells CASSSRWEFNEKLFF. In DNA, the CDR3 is TGTGCCAGTAGTAGCCGATGGGAGTTCAATGAAAAACTGTTTTTT.

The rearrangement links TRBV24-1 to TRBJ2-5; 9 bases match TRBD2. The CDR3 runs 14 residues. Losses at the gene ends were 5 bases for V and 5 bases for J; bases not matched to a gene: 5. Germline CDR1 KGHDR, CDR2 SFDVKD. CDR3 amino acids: CATSVGLAGETQYF. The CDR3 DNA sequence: TGTGCCACCAGTGTGGGACTAGCTGGGGAGACCCAGTACTTC.

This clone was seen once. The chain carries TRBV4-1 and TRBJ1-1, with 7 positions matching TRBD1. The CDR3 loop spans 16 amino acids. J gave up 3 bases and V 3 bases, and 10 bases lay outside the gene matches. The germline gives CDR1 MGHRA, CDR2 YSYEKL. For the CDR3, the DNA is TGCGCCAGCAGCCACGCCGCAGGGGGTACGGACACTGAAGCTTTCTTT. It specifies CASSHAAGGTDTEAFF.

CDR3 loop: CASSADRAMAGELFF. CDR3 DNA: TGTGCCAGCAGCGCCGACAGGGCAATGGCCGGGGAGCTGTTTTTT. The V gene is TRBV9, the J gene TRBJ2-2; 7 bases agree with TRBD1. V shed 3 bases, J shed 6 bases, and the junction held 8 bases outside the gene matches. This CDR3 spans 15 amino acids. The V gene's germline CDR1 is SGDLS and CDR2 YYNGEE. The full variable domain, in which reference TRBV9 and TRBJ2-2 provide the parts outside the CDR3, is DSGVTQTPKHLITATGQRVTLRCSPRSGDLSVYWYQQSLDQGLQFLIQYYNGEERAKGNILERFSAQQFPDLHSELNLSSLELGDSALYFCASSADRAMAGELFFGEGSRLTVL.

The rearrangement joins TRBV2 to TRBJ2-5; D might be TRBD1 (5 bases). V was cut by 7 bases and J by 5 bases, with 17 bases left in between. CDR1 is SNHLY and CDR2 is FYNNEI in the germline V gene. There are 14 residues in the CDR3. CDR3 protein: CASIVDTLGETQYF. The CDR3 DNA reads TGTGCCAGCATTGTGGACACTTTGGGGGAGACCCAGTACTTC.

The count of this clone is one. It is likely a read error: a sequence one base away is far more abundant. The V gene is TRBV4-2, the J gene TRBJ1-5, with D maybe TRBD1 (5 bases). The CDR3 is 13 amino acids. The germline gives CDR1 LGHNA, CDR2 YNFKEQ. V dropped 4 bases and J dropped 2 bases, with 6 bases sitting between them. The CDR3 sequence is CASSRQRNQPQHF. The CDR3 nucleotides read TGTGCCAGCAGCCGACAGCGCAATCAGCCCCAGCATTTT.

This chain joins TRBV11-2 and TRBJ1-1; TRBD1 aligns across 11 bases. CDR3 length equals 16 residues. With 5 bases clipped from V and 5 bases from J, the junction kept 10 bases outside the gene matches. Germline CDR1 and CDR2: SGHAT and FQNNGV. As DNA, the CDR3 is TGTGCCAGCAGCCTTACCGGGACAGGGGGTGGAACTGAAGCTTTCTTT. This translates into CASSLTGTGGGTEAFF.

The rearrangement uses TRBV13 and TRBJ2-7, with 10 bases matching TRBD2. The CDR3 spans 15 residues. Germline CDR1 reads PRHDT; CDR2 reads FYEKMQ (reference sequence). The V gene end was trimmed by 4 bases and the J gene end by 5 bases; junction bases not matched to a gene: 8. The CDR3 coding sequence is TGTGCCAGCAGCTCGGGACTAGCGCTATCCCACGAGCAGTACTTC. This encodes CASSSGLALSHEQYF.

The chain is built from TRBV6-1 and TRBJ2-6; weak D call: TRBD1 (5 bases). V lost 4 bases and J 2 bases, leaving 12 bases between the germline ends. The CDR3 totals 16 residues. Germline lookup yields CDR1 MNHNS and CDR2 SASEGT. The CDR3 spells CASSASTEPGANVLTF. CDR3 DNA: TGTGCCAGCAGTGCGTCGACAGAGCCTGGGGCCAACGTCCTGACTTTC.